Following are 29 T cell receptor beta chains from one sample sequenced in a study of technical replicates of blood from a handful of donors. Profiling relied on immunoSEQ multiplex PCR, and the TCRdb table lists in-frame clones only, not all of them. This table holds roughly 71,000 clones, roughly 92% found once. Sequencing was done on a sample of T cells isolated from PBMCs. These receptors all stem from a human donor in good health.

The CDR3 sequence: CASSQEERGSEKLFF. The CDR3 DNA follows: TGCGCCAGCAGCCAAGAGGAACGGGGGAGTGAAAAACTGTTTTTT. This chain connects TRBV4-1 to TRBJ1-4; TRBD1 might be the D (5 bases). The CDR3 contains 15 residues. V shed 0 bases and J shed 7 bases, with 12 bases lying between them. CDR1 and CDR2 (germline): MGHRA, YSYEKL.

The CDR3 nucleotides read TGCGCCAGCAGTCTCACAGGGGTTGAGGGATTGTTGGTAAAACTGTTTTTT. Amino acids: CASSLTGVEGLLVKLFF. This rearrangement joins TRBV23-1 to TRBJ1-4; 7 bases align to TRBD1. TRBV23-1 is filed as an ORF, its function uncertain. The CDR3 is 17 residues long. V lost 4 bases to trimming and J lost 10 bases; unmatched junction nucleotides: 18.

The chain couples TRBV2 to TRBJ2-7, with D hard to call. This CDR3 spans 15 amino acids. Per the germline V gene, CDR1 is SNHLY and CDR2 is FYNNEI. V gave up 0 bases and J gave up 3 bases, with 12 bases separating them. CDR3 DNA sequence: TGTGCCAGCAGTGAAGCGAGAGTAGTTGGCTACGAGCAGTACTTC. It is translated as CASSEARVVGYEQYF.

This clone was seen just once. J is TRBJ1-4 and V is TRBV30; 8 bases match TRBD1. CDR3 length equals 16 residues. Germline CDR1 and CDR2: GTSNPN and SVGIG (reference sequence). After removal of 4 bases from V and 7 bases from J, the junction contained 14 bases not matched to a gene. The DNA of the CDR3 is TGTGCCTGGATCCCCCGCTACAGGGGGATAAGTGAAAAACTGTTTTTT. Its translation is CAWIPRYRGISEKLFF.

The rearrangement links TRBV29-1 to TRBJ2-7; 10 bases line up with TRBD2. The CDR3 extends over 14 amino acids. The V segment lost 6 bases and the J segment 2 bases; nucleotides outside the gene matches: 7. Per the germline V gene, CDR1 is SQVTM and CDR2 is ANQGSEA. CDR3 bases: TGCAGCGTGCCCGGGACTAGCGACGCCTACGAGCAGTACTTC. Translated: CSVPGTSDAYEQYF.

The chain links TRBV30 to TRBJ1-4; D not resolved. Germline-derived CDR1 and CDR2 are GTSNPN and SVGIG (reference sequence). Trimming took off 5 bases at V and 3 bases at J, with 13 bases between the two ends. The CDR3 runs 14 residues. The CDR3 protein is CAWLVRGSNEKLFF. The CDR3 coding sequence is TGTGCCTGGTTAGTCAGAGGTTCTAATGAAAAACTGTTTTTT.

The gene calls are TRBV7-9 and TRBJ2-5; D ambiguous. V dropped 6 bases and J dropped 5 bases, with 10 bases sitting between them. This CDR3 is 12 amino acids long. Germline loops: CDR1 SEHNR, CDR2 FQNEAQ (reference sequence). The DNA for the CDR3 is TGTGCCAGCAGGTACAGACGGGAGACCCAGTACTTC. It specifies CASRYRRETQYF.

The chain links TRBV15 to TRBJ2-7, with 9 positions matching TRBD1. The ends lost 3 bases at V and 3 bases at J; junction bases unmatched: 6. This CDR3 is built from 15 residues. Germline loops: CDR1 LNHNV, CDR2 YYDKDF (reference sequence). CDR3 in DNA: TGTGCCACCAGCAGGGGCTTGGGACAGGGCTACGAGCAGTACTTC. Translation: CATSRGLGQGYEQYF.

The chain recombines TRBV15 with TRBJ2-1; the D gene is possibly TRBD2 (6 bases). Germline CDR1 reads LNHNV; CDR2 reads YYDKDF (reference sequence). CDR3 length: 16 amino acids. V lost 1 base and J 5 bases, leaving 15 bases between the germline ends. The CDR3: CATSRVRREVNNEQFF. The CDR3 coding sequence is TGTGCCACCAGCAGAGTTAGGAGGGAGGTGAACAATGAGCAGTTCTTC.

The chain has TRBV18 and TRBJ2-7, with 11 bases matching TRBD2. Germline CDR1 and CDR2: KGHSH and LQKENI. V gave up 6 bases and J gave up 5 bases; unmatched junction bases: 9. This CDR3 is 15 amino acids long. The CDR3 here is CASSPRLAGLNEQYF. The CDR3 DNA reads as TGTGCCAGCTCTCCCCGACTAGCGGGACTCAACGAGCAGTACTTC.

V is TRBV4-3 and J is TRBJ2-3; 8 nucleotides line up with TRBD2. Unmatched junction bases numbered 11, after V lost 1 base and J lost 5 bases. The germline V gene encodes CDR1 LGHNA and CDR2 YSLEER. This CDR3 is 17 amino acids long. As DNA, the CDR3 is TGCGCCAGCAGCCAAGGAAGATGGTCGCTAGCGGGAGATACGCAGTATTTT. Protein product: CASSQGRWSLAGDTQYF.

The J gene is TRBJ1-4, the V gene TRBV2, with 8 bases that match TRBD1. CDR3 length: 12 amino acids. The germline gives CDR1 SNHLY, CDR2 FYNNEI. J lost 5 bases, V lost 7 bases, and 0 bases had no gene match. CDR3 in amino acids: CASNRGNEKLFF. As DNA, the CDR3 is TGTGCCAGCAACAGGGGGAATGAAAAACTGTTTTTT.

The rearrangement uses TRBV11-2 and TRBJ2-3, with 7 bases aligning to TRBD2. Per the germline V gene, CDR1 is SGHAT and CDR2 is FQNNGV. V trimming: 5 bases; J trimming: 8 bases; junction bases outside the gene matches: 16. This CDR3 region has 16 residues. The CDR3 region is CASSPSGGRSRGTQYF. The CDR3 DNA is TGTGCCAGCAGCCCCTCTGGCGGGAGAAGTAGAGGTACGCAGTATTTT.

The chain employs TRBV5-1 and TRBJ2-7, with D perhaps TRBD2 (6 bases). V lost 1 base and J 7 bases, leaving 15 bases between the germline ends. The CDR3 sequence is 14 residues long. Germline V gene lookup returns CDR1 SGHRS and CDR2 YFSETQ. CDR3 residues: CASSLSGDRREQYF. The CDR3 DNA reads TGCGCCAGCAGCTTGTCGGGGGATCGAAGGGAGCAGTACTTC.

This chain joins TRBV4-1 and TRBJ2-5; D gene ambiguous. V shed 1 base and J shed 5 bases, with 8 bases lying between them. This CDR3 is built from 13 residues. The germline CDR1 and CDR2 sequences are MGHRA and YSYEKL. The CDR3 coding sequence is TGCGCCAGCAGCCAAGTCGCGGTGGAGACCCAGTACTTC. This codes for CASSQVAVETQYF.

This chain connects TRBV4-1 to TRBJ2-7; no clear D gene. CDR3 length: 14 residues. Germline assignment: CDR1 MGHRA and CDR2 YSYEKL. V was pared by 5 bases and J by 0 bases, with 11 bases between. The CDR3 reads CASSERGSSYEQYF. DNA of the CDR3: TGCGCCAGCAGCGAGAGAGGTTCCTCCTACGAGCAGTACTTC.

This chain connects TRBV5-1 to TRBJ2-1, with D possibly TRBD2 on 8 matching bases. Trimming cost V 3 bases and J 8 bases, with 18 bases left between them. The CDR3 has 15 residues. Germline loops: CDR1 SGHRS, CDR2 YFSETQ. The CDR3 loop is CASSSLERGTDEQFF. The CDR3 bases are TGCGCCAGCAGCTCTCTAGAGCGGGGGACAGATGAGCAGTTCTTC.

The chain uses TRBV30 and TRBJ1-5; no clear D gene. The V end lost 0 bases, the J end lost 0 bases, and 12 bases lay between the germline ends. The CDR3 loop spans 16 amino acids. Germline-derived CDR1 and CDR2 are GTSNPN and SVGIG (reference sequence). The DNA for the CDR3 is TGTGCCTGGAGTGTACTAAGAGGCTATAGCAATCAGCCCCAGCATTTT. Translated, it gives CAWSVLRGYSNQPQHF. Together with reference TRBV30 and TRBJ1-5, the CDR3 gives the full variable domain: SQTIHQWPATLVQPVGSPLSLECTVEGTSNPNLYWYRQAAGRGLQLLFYSVGIGQISSEVPQNLSASRPQDRQFILSSKKLLLSDSGFYLCAWSVLRGYSNQPQHFGDGTRLSIL.

The chain uses TRBV5-4 and TRBJ2-3; D remains unclear. V lost 0 bases and J lost 5, with 7 bases in between. The CDR3 contains 13 residues. Germline V gene data show CDR1 as SGHNT and CDR2 as YYREEE (reference sequence). CDR3 nucleotides: TGTGCCAGCAGCTTGGAGGCGGTAGATACGCAGTATTTT. Its protein is CASSLEAVDTQYF.

This sequence joins TRBV30 and TRBJ1-4; D possibly corresponds to TRBD1 (5 bases). The CDR3 spans 20 residues. Germline assignment: CDR1 GTSNPN and CDR2 SVGIG (reference sequence). V lost 1 base and J 4 bases, leaving 28 bases between the germline ends. The CDR3 DNA reads as TGTGCCTGGAGTGGCCAATGGCCGACAGAGATCCCGACTCTTAATGAAAAACTGTTTTTT. Its translation is CAWSGQWPTEIPTLNEKLFF.

The gene calls are TRBV25-1 and TRBJ2-3; a possible D gene is TRBD2 (5 bases). The CDR3 length is 13 residues. The germline V gene encodes CDR1 MGHDK and CDR2 SYGVNS. V lost 5 bases and J 1 base, leaving 7 bases between the germline ends. The CDR3: CASSHGGTDTQYF. DNA for the CDR3: TGTGCCAGCAGTCACGGGGGCACAGATACGCAGTATTTT.

This chain's CDR3 is CSVTRGGGNEKLFF. The CDR3 DNA reads as TGCAGCGTTACCCGAGGGGGCGGGAATGAAAAACTGTTTTTT. The chain employs TRBV29-1 and TRBJ1-4, with TRBD1 identical over 7 bases. This CDR3 region has 14 residues. The V segment lost 5 bases and the J segment 5 bases; nucleotides outside the gene matches: 8. Germline V gene lookup returns CDR1 SQVTM and CDR2 ANQGSEA. Full variable domain (outside the CDR3, taken from reference TRBV29-1 and TRBJ1-4): SAVISQKPSRDICQRGTSLTIQCQVDSQVTMMFWYRQQPGQSLTLIATANQGSEATYESGFVIDKFPISRPNLTFSTLTVSNMSPEDSSIYLCSVTRGGGNEKLFFGSGTQLSVL.

This chain connects TRBV5-4 to TRBJ1-4; D may be TRBD1 (6 bases). Trimming stripped 1 base from V and 7 bases from J, with 14 bases between. The germline gives CDR1 SGHNT, CDR2 YYREEE (reference sequence). The CDR3 has 15 residues. The CDR3 reads CASSLRGGGREKLFF. The CDR3 DNA reads as TGTGCCAGCAGCTTGCGGGGGGGCGGTCGTGAAAAACTGTTTTTT.

This clone was found once. The rearrangement uses TRBV6-5 and TRBJ1-2, with D tentatively TRBD1 (6 bases). Trimming left V 0 bases short and J 4 bases short, with 9 bases between. Looked up from germline, CDR1 is MNHEY and CDR2 is SVGAGI. The CDR3 is 14 amino acids. The CDR3 here is CASSYSTGRYGYTF. CDR3 nucleotides: TGTGCCAGCAGTTACTCGACAGGTCGCTATGGCTACACCTTC.

J is TRBJ2-5 and V is TRBV28, with 10 bases lining up with TRBD1. This CDR3 spans 16 amino acids. The J segment lost 9 bases and the V segment lost 7 bases, leaving 17 bases of the junction unmatched. Germline V CDR1 and CDR2: MDHEN, SYDVKM. In DNA form, the CDR3 reads TGTGCCAGCAATGAACCCCGGGACAGGGGATGGAAGGCCCAGTACTTC. It encodes CASNEPRDRGWKAQYF.

The V and J genes are TRBV7-9 and TRBJ1-1; the D gene is possibly TRBD1 (5 bases). The CDR3 contains 17 residues. Germline V gene sequence: CDR1 SEHNR, CDR2 FQNEAQ (reference sequence). Trimming stripped 1 base from V and 0 bases from J, with 15 bases between. Here the CDR3 reads CASSLVTWMGLNTEAFF. CDR3 nucleotide sequence: TGTGCCAGCAGCTTAGTGACGTGGATGGGGCTGAACACTGAAGCTTTCTTT.

The chain employs TRBV27 and TRBJ1-2; D is undetermined. Trimming cost V 5 bases and J 4 bases, with 8 bases left between them. Germline-derived CDR1 and CDR2 are MNHEY and SMNVEV (reference sequence). This CDR3 contains 12 residues. The CDR3 sequence: CASSGGPYGYTF. CDR3 DNA sequence: TGTGCCAGCAGTGGAGGGCCCTATGGCTACACCTTC.

This clone occurred a few times. V gene TRBV7-3 combines with J gene TRBJ1-1; D is unresolved. V lost 4 bases, J lost 2 bases, and 8 bases lay in between. The germline gives CDR1 SGHTA, CDR2 FQGTGA. This CDR3 comprises 13 residues. DNA of the CDR3: TGTGCCAGCAGCTCGCGGGGTAACACTGAAGCTTTCTTT. Its protein product is CASSSRGNTEAFF.

The chain recombines TRBV5-5 with TRBJ2-5, with 12 bases identical to TRBD2. Germline V gene data show CDR1 as SGHKS and CDR2 as YYEKEE (reference sequence). The CDR3 sequence is 16 residues long. Trimming took 4 bases from V and 2 from J; bases not matched to a gene: 6. CDR3 nucleotides: TGTGCCAGCAGCCACGGGACTAGCGGGCTTCAAGAGACCCAGTACTTC. Translated: CASSHGTSGLQETQYF.